These T cell receptor beta chains were read from a single sample in a study of blood T cell repertoires in COVID-19. TCRdb's copy holds only in-frame clones and misses some; the assay was immunoSEQ multiplex PCR. The data show 93,000 or so clones, almost 90% seen once. The sequencing sample was made of peripheral blood. All receptors derive from a human donor in a cohort sampled during active COVID-19. The CDR3 runs from the conserved cysteine through the conserved F or W. D genes are given only for firm matches. Rows may omit the clone size; those that give it use once, few, many or a size class.

CDR3aa: CSVETGGGQPQHF; CDR3nt: TGCAGCGTTGAAACAGGGGGCGGTCAGCCCCAGCATTTT; d_gene: TRBD1; v_gene: TRBV29-1; abundance: few; j_gene: TRBJ1-5
CDR3aa: CASSFAAFSYNEQFF; CDR3nt: TGTGCCAGCAGTTTCGCGGCCTTCTCCTACAATGAGCAGTTCTTC; d_gene: -; v_gene: TRBV28; abundance: -; j_gene: TRBJ2-1
CDR3aa: CASRGVAGYNEQFF; CDR3nt: TGTGCCAGCAGGGGAGTAGCGGGATACAATGAGCAGTTCTTC; d_gene: TRBD2; v_gene: TRBV6-5; abundance: -; j_gene: TRBJ2-1
CDR3aa: CASSLSASRGGRDEQFF; CDR3nt: TGTGCCAGCAGCTTATCTGCGTCACGGGGGGGCCGGGATGAGCAGTTCTTC; d_gene: TRBD2; v_gene: TRBV7-8; abundance: -; j_gene: TRBJ2-1
CDR3aa: CASTPYLSYNEQFF; CDR3nt: TGTGCCAGCACCCCTTATTTATCCTACAATGAGCAGTTCTTC; d_gene: -; v_gene: TRBV6-2/TRBV6-3; abundance: -; j_gene: TRBJ2-1
CDR3aa: CASKPGQAADTQYF; CDR3nt: TGTGCCAGCAAACCTGGACAGGCTGCAGATACGCAGTATTTT; d_gene: TRBD1; v_gene: TRBV11-3; abundance: -; j_gene: TRBJ2-3
CDR3aa: CASVKQGAPNTEAFF; CDR3nt: TGTGCCAGCGTAAAACAGGGGGCCCCGAACACTGAAGCTTTCTTT; d_gene: TRBD1; v_gene: TRBV27; abundance: -; j_gene: TRBJ1-1
CDR3aa: CASSIGGLVNEQYF; CDR3nt: TGTGCCAGTAGTATAGGGGGACTAGTAAACGAGCAGTACTTC; d_gene: TRBD2; v_gene: TRBV19; abundance: -; j_gene: TRBJ2-7
CDR3aa: CASSRLTPGQGFGDTQYF; CDR3nt: TGTGCCAGCAGTCGCCTCACCCCGGGACAGGGGTTTGGAGATACGCAGTATTTT; d_gene: TRBD1; v_gene: TRBV6-2/TRBV6-3; abundance: -; j_gene: TRBJ2-3
CDR3aa: CASSWGWEGANYGYTF; CDR3nt: TGCGCCAGCAGCTGGGGTTGGGAGGGAGCTAACTATGGCTACACCTTC; d_gene: -; v_gene: TRBV5-1; abundance: many; j_gene: TRBJ1-2
CDR3aa: CASSIGRGFYEQYF; CDR3nt: TGTGCCAGTAGTATCGGCAGGGGATTCTACGAGCAGTACTTC; d_gene: -; v_gene: TRBV19; abundance: -; j_gene: TRBJ2-7
CDR3aa: CASSSAGTSFLNEQFF; CDR3nt: TGTGCCAGCAGCTCCGCCGGGACTAGTTTTCTGAATGAGCAGTTCTTC; d_gene: TRBD2; v_gene: TRBV5-4; abundance: -; j_gene: TRBJ2-1
CDR3aa: CASSFRQGLNTEAFF; CDR3nt: TGTGCCAGCAGCTTTAGACAGGGCCTGAACACTGAAGCTTTCTTT; d_gene: TRBD1; v_gene: TRBV7-2; abundance: once; j_gene: TRBJ1-1
CDR3aa: CASSLGGGKEQFF; CDR3nt: TGTGCCAGCAGCTTGGGTGGGGGGAAAGAGCAGTTCTTC; d_gene: -; v_gene: TRBV7-9; abundance: -; j_gene: TRBJ2-1
CDR3aa: CASSENLAGGYNEQFF; CDR3nt: TGTGCCAGCAGTGAAAATCTGGCGGGAGGGTACAATGAGCAGTTCTTC; d_gene: TRBD2; v_gene: TRBV6-1; abundance: -; j_gene: TRBJ2-1
CDR3aa: CASSSDRGYEAFF; CDR3nt: TGTGCCAGCAGCTCGGACAGGGGGTATGAAGCTTTCTTT; d_gene: TRBD1; v_gene: TRBV7-3; abundance: -; j_gene: TRBJ1-1
CDR3aa: CASSVAGDSYNEQFF; CDR3nt: TGTGCCAGCAGCGTAGCGGGAGACTCCTACAATGAGCAGTTCTTC; d_gene: -; v_gene: TRBV9; abundance: -; j_gene: TRBJ2-1
CDR3aa: CATSITGGAVSGANVLTF; CDR3nt: TGTGCCACCAGTATAACAGGGGGCGCGGTTTCTGGGGCCAACGTCCTGACTTTC; d_gene: TRBD1; v_gene: TRBV24-1; abundance: -; j_gene: TRBJ2-6
CDR3aa: CASSRGGRRTSNQPQHF; CDR3nt: TGTGCCAGCAGCCGCGGAGGGCGGAGAACTAGCAATCAGCCCCAGCATTTT; d_gene: -; v_gene: TRBV7-2; abundance: -; j_gene: TRBJ1-5
CDR3aa: CASSYRTHLNNEQFF; CDR3nt: TGTGCCAGCAGTTACCGTACCCACCTAAACAATGAGCAGTTCTTC; d_gene: -; v_gene: TRBV6-5; abundance: -; j_gene: TRBJ2-1
CDR3aa: CATSDPTGGYIQYF; CDR3nt: TGTGCCACCAGTGACCCGACAGGGGGATACATTCAGTACTTC; d_gene: TRBD1; v_gene: TRBV24-1; abundance: -; j_gene: TRBJ2-4
CDR3aa: CASSIDPWTGGSNTEAFF; CDR3nt: TGTGCCAGTAGTATAGATCCGTGGACAGGGGGGAGTAACACTGAAGCTTTCTTT; d_gene: TRBD1; v_gene: TRBV19; abundance: once; j_gene: TRBJ1-1
CDR3aa: CASSLTGGFTEAFF; CDR3nt: TGTGCCAGCAGCCTGACAGGGGGCTTCACTGAAGCTTTCTTT; d_gene: TRBD1; v_gene: TRBV3-1/TRBV3-2; abundance: -; j_gene: TRBJ1-1
CDR3aa: CASRGHGKNIQYF; CDR3nt: TGTGCCAGCAGGGGACACGGGAAAAACATTCAGTACTTC; d_gene: -; v_gene: TRBV28; abundance: -; j_gene: TRBJ2-4
CDR3aa: CAWSVGEGYPETQYF; CDR3nt: TGTGCCTGGAGTGTAGGGGAGGGTTACCCAGAGACCCAGTACTTC; d_gene: TRBD2; v_gene: TRBV30; abundance: -; j_gene: TRBJ2-5
CDR3aa: CASSQKGLENTGELFF; CDR3nt: TGCGCCAGCAGCCAAAAGGGGTTGGAGAACACCGGGGAGCTGTTTTTT; d_gene: -; v_gene: TRBV4-1; abundance: many; j_gene: TRBJ2-2
CDR3aa: CASSLGPTEAFF; CDR3nt: TGTGCCAGCAGCTTAGGGCCAACTGAAGCTTTCTTT; d_gene: -; v_gene: TRBV7-9; abundance: -; j_gene: TRBJ1-1
CDR3aa: CSTTRSLAAYEQFF; CDR3nt: TGCAGCACGACTAGGTCCCTTGCGGCCTATGAGCAGTTCTTC; d_gene: -; v_gene: TRBV29-1; abundance: -; j_gene: TRBJ2-1
CDR3aa: CASMVRDTEAFF; CDR3nt: TGTGCCAGTATGGTTCGGGACACTGAAGCTTTCTTT; d_gene: -; v_gene: TRBV19; abundance: -; j_gene: TRBJ1-1
CDR3aa: CASSAGTGAVGANVLTF; CDR3nt: TGTGCCAGCAGCGCCGGGACAGGGGCGGTTGGGGCCAACGTCCTGACTTTC; d_gene: TRBD1; v_gene: TRBV9; abundance: -; j_gene: TRBJ2-6
CDR3aa: CAWSVQGTNEKLFF; CDR3nt: TGTGCCTGGAGTGTTCAGGGAACTAATGAAAAACTGTTTTTT; d_gene: -; v_gene: TRBV30; abundance: -; j_gene: TRBJ1-4
CDR3aa: CASSRDTSGEQYF; CDR3nt: TGTGCCAGCAGTCGGGACACCTCGGGAGAGCAGTACTTC; d_gene: -; v_gene: TRBV6-2/TRBV6-3; abundance: -; j_gene: TRBJ2-7
CDR3aa: CASSWGGWEQYF; CDR3nt: TGTGCCAGCAGCTGGGGAGGGTGGGAGCAGTACTTC; d_gene: TRBD2; v_gene: TRBV5-5; abundance: once; j_gene: TRBJ2-7
CDR3aa: CASSQAPLPSNYGYTF; CDR3nt: TGCGCCAGCAGCCAAGCGCCCCTACCATCTAACTATGGCTACACCTTC; d_gene: -; v_gene: TRBV4-1; abundance: -; j_gene: TRBJ1-2
CDR3aa: CSVDSGGVGEQYF; CDR3nt: TGCAGCGTGGACTCGGGCGGGGTAGGAGAGCAGTACTTC; d_gene: -; v_gene: TRBV29-1; abundance: -; j_gene: TRBJ2-7
CDR3aa: CASRTSRGLDEKLFF; CDR3nt: TGTGCCAGCAGGACATCGAGGGGGCTGGACGAAAAACTGTTTTTT; d_gene: TRBD1; v_gene: TRBV13; abundance: -; j_gene: TRBJ1-4
CDR3aa: CASSIQGANEKLFF; CDR3nt: TGTGCCAGTAGTATACAGGGGGCCAATGAAAAACTGTTTTTT; d_gene: TRBD1; v_gene: TRBV19; abundance: -; j_gene: TRBJ1-4
CDR3aa: CASSAPTGDYGYTF; CDR3nt: TGTGCCAGCAGTGCCCCAACAGGAGACTATGGCTACACCTTC; d_gene: -; v_gene: TRBV5-4; abundance: -; j_gene: TRBJ1-2
CDR3aa: CASLPSGTPNTGELFF; CDR3nt: TGTGCCAGCCTCCCCTCCGGGACACCTAACACCGGGGAGCTGTTTTTT; d_gene: -; v_gene: TRBV4-2; abundance: -; j_gene: TRBJ2-2
CDR3aa: CASSLDSGSIDEQFF; CDR3nt: TGCGCCAGCAGCTTGGATAGCGGGAGCATCGATGAGCAGTTCTTC; d_gene: TRBD2; v_gene: TRBV5-1; abundance: -; j_gene: TRBJ2-1
CDR3aa: CASTWSRGLATQYF; CDR3nt: TGTGCCAGCACATGGAGCAGGGGATTGGCGACCCAGTACTTC; d_gene: -; v_gene: TRBV5-6; abundance: -; j_gene: TRBJ2-5
CDR3aa: CASSLTITGDYGYTF; CDR3nt: TGTGCCAGCAGCTTGACTATAACAGGGGACTATGGCTACACCTTC; d_gene: TRBD1; v_gene: TRBV5-4; abundance: -; j_gene: TRBJ1-2
CDR3aa: CASSRGEYHSEQFF; CDR3nt: TGTGCCAGTAGTAGGGGGGAGTATCATAGTGAGCAGTTCTTC; d_gene: -; v_gene: TRBV19; abundance: -; j_gene: TRBJ2-1
CDR3aa: CASSLTGGIGIEQFF; CDR3nt: TGTGCCAGCAGTCTTACGGGGGGTATAGGTATTGAGCAGTTCTTC; d_gene: TRBD2; v_gene: TRBV7-6; abundance: -; j_gene: TRBJ2-1
CDR3aa: CASSFGTTRYGYTF; CDR3nt: TGTGCCAGCAGCTTTGGGACAACCCGCTATGGCTACACCTTC; d_gene: -; v_gene: TRBV7-8; abundance: -; j_gene: TRBJ1-2
CDR3aa: CATSGQISYEQYF; CDR3nt: TGTGCCACCAGTGGGCAGATCTCCTACGAGCAGTACTTC; d_gene: -; v_gene: TRBV24-1; abundance: -; j_gene: TRBJ2-7
CDR3aa: CASSQDVGAVNEQYF; CDR3nt: TGCGCCAGCAGCCAAGACGTGGGGGCGGTAAACGAGCAGTACTTC; d_gene: -; v_gene: TRBV4-1; abundance: -; j_gene: TRBJ2-7
CDR3aa: CASSSQGVNTEAFF; CDR3nt: TGCGCCAGCAGCTCCCAGGGGGTGAACACTGAAGCTTTCTTT; d_gene: TRBD1; v_gene: TRBV5-1; abundance: -; j_gene: TRBJ1-1
CDR3aa: CASSVGGGLAGGAYEQYF; CDR3nt: TGTGCCAGCAGCGTAGGCGGGGGACTAGCGGGAGGGGCCTACGAGCAGTACTTC; d_gene: TRBD2; v_gene: TRBV9; abundance: -; j_gene: TRBJ2-7
CDR3aa: CASSLRAHSAYEQYF; CDR3nt: TGTGCCAGCAGCTTAAGAGCCCATTCCGCCTACGAGCAGTACTTC; d_gene: -; v_gene: TRBV7-2; abundance: -; j_gene: TRBJ2-7
CDR3aa: CAWSVSGAAGWQFF; CDR3nt: TGTGCCTGGAGTGTTTCGGGGGCAGCGGGGTGGCAGTTCTTC; d_gene: -; v_gene: TRBV30; abundance: -; j_gene: TRBJ2-1